Shown below are 21 T cell receptor beta chains from a single sample sequenced in a study of blood T cells in healthy people across ages. PCR was performed a second time for 7 to 11 cycles using a sample-barcoded 5' primer and a J-beta primer mix. TCRdb ran MiXCR on the 5' RACE reads and lists one entry per CDR3 protein. The table shows 1.5 million to 2 million distinct CDR3 sequences, with roughly 32% occurring only once. Specimen: blood. The receptors stem from a woman in her 30s in good health.

The chain combines TRBV20-1 with TRBJ1-2; 7 bases are shared with TRBD1. Germline CDR1 DFQATT, CDR2 SNEGSKA (reference sequence). V lost 4 bases and J lost 4; bases outside the gene matches: 6. The CDR3 length is 13 residues. The chain's CDR3 is CSATPGGTYGYTF. The DNA for the CDR3 is TGCAGTGCTACCCCAGGGGGGACCTATGGCTACACCTTC.

The chain is built from TRBV20-1 and TRBJ2-5; 11 bases line up with TRBD1. The V and J ends lost 0 bases and 1 base, in that order; junction bases with no gene match: 10. Germline loops: CDR1 DFQATT, CDR2 SNEGSKA (reference sequence). The CDR3 totals 18 residues. The CDR3 loop reads CSARDSGTGGRFQETQYF. The CDR3 DNA reads as TGCAGTGCTAGAGACTCCGGGACAGGGGGAAGATTCCAAGAGACCCAGTACTTC.

The chain carries TRBV5-1 and TRBJ2-3; no clear D. The CDR3 spans 13 residues. The V gene's germline CDR1 is SGHRS and CDR2 YFSETQ. V gave up 10 bases and J gave up 5 bases, with 17 bases separating them. The CDR3 sequence: CAGFPPDEDTQYF. Here the CDR3 DNA reads TGCGCCGGCTTCCCCCCTGACGAAGATACGCAGTATTTT.

The chain links TRBV6-6 to TRBJ1-5, with 9 bases identical to TRBD1. V lost 6 bases to trimming and J lost 1 base; unmatched junction nucleotides: 7. This CDR3 spans 16 amino acids. The V gene's germline CDR1 is MNHNY and CDR2 SVGAGI (reference sequence). CDR3 DNA sequence: TGTGCCAGCAGCCATACAGACAGGGGGAGCAATCAGCCCCAGCATTTT. This encodes CASSHTDRGSNQPQHF.

This chain links TRBV2 with TRBJ2-7; possible D gene TRBD2, 6 bases. The J call may not be correct, given that the DNA end is closer to TRBJ2-5. CDR1 is SNHLY, CDR2 FYNNEI, per germline. CDR3 length: 14 amino acids. DNA of the CDR3: TGTGCCAGCAGTGCCCGACTAGAAGTGAAGACCCAGTACTTC. Its protein is CASSARLEVKTQYF.

This clonotype appeared a few times. The rearrangement joins TRBV29-1 to TRBJ2-7; D remains ambiguous. Trimming shortened V by 4 bases and J by 0 bases, and 7 bases separated the two germline ends. The CDR3 spans 12 residues. Germline V gene sequence: CDR1 SQVTM, CDR2 ANQGSEA. This chain's CDR3 is CSVGRNSYEQYF. The CDR3 DNA follows: TGCAGCGTTGGGCGGAACTCCTACGAGCAGTACTTC.

Only a few counts were recorded for this clonotype. The chain is built from TRBV12-3 or TRBV12-4 and TRBJ2-7; D perhaps matches TRBD1 (5 bases). CDR3 length equals 14 residues. V was shortened by 3 bases and J by 2 bases, with 11 bases between the two germline ends. CDR3 DNA sequence: TGTGCCAGCAGTTTCACAGGCTTCACCTACGAGCAGTACTTC. This gives the protein CASSFTGFTYEQYF.

J is TRBJ2-3 and V is TRBV11-2; 8 bases line up with TRBD1. V trimming: 7 bases; J trimming: 5 bases; junction bases outside the gene matches: 8. Germline V CDR1 and CDR2: SGHAT, FQNNGV. The CDR3 spans 14 residues. This CDR3 is CASTLTGERDTQYF. The CDR3 bases are TGTGCCAGCACCTTGACAGGGGAAAGAGATACGCAGTATTTT.

The chain links TRBV20-1 to TRBJ2-7; possible D gene TRBD1, 5 bases. V lost 5 bases and J lost 4, with 9 bases in between. The CDR3 totals 11 residues. Germline V gene lookup returns CDR1 DFQATT and CDR2 SNEGSKA (reference sequence). CDR3 coding DNA: TGCAGTGCTGGGGCAAAGTACGAGCAGTACTTC. Translation gives CSAGAKYEQYF.

This clonotype was counted only a few times. J is TRBJ2-3 and V is TRBV9; D is tentatively TRBD1 or TRBD2 (5 bases each). Germline-derived CDR1 and CDR2 are SGDLS and YYNGEE. Trimming stripped 0 bases from V and 2 bases from J, with 10 bases between. The CDR3 has 15 residues. This chain's CDR3 is CASSVGGADTDTQYF. The CDR3 region has the DNA TGTGCCAGCAGCGTAGGAGGGGCTGACACAGATACGCAGTATTTT.

The V gene is TRBV2, the J gene TRBJ1-4, with TRBD1 identical over 7 bases. Trimming removed 7 bases from V and 4 bases from J; junction bases left unmatched: 6. The CDR3 contains 14 residues. The germline V gene has CDR1 SNHLY and CDR2 FYNNEI. Here the CDR3 reads CASKEGQLNEKLFF. DNA for the CDR3: TGTGCCAGCAAGGAGGGACAGCTTAATGAAAAACTGTTTTTT.

This chain connects TRBV20-1 to TRBJ1-2, with D perhaps TRBD1 (6 bases). Germline CDR1 reads DFQATT; CDR2 reads SNEGSKA (reference sequence). CDR3 length: 14 residues. The germline V and J ends were trimmed by 7 bases and 0 bases, with 15 bases remaining between them. The DNA for the CDR3 is TGCAGTGTCACACGACAGGACTCTAACTATGGCTACACCTTC. Its translation: CSVTRQDSNYGYTF.

The CDR3 reads CASSLRSYGTSSQETQYF. CDR3 sequence (DNA): TGTGCCAGCAGCCTACGCTCATACGGGACATCTAGCCAAGAGACCCAGTACTTC. The chain joins TRBV3-1 to TRBJ2-5; perhaps TRBD1 as D (6 bases). Germline V CDR1 and CDR2: LGHDT, YNNKEL (reference sequence). This CDR3 has 18 amino acids. Trimming took off 4 bases at V and 1 base at J, with 22 bases between the two ends.

This clonotype was counted between two and nine times. This chain connects TRBV7-9 to TRBJ2-6, with 9 positions matching TRBD1. Germline CDR1 reads SEHNR; CDR2 reads FQNEAQ (reference sequence). This CDR3 has 18 amino acids. Trimming took 6 bases from V and 2 from J; bases not matched to a gene: 11. CDR3 loop: CASSFPKQGAAGANVLTF. The CDR3 DNA reads as TGTGCCAGCAGTTTTCCCAAACAGGGGGCTGCTGGGGCCAACGTCCTGACTTTC.

The chain is built from TRBV10-3 and TRBJ2-2; 9 bases fit TRBD1. The germline CDR1 and CDR2 sequences are ENHRY and SYGVKD. Germline trimming cut 6 bases from V and 2 bases from J; bases unmatched to any gene: 1. The CDR3 consists of 14 residues. In nucleotides, the CDR3 is TGTGCCATCAGGGGACAGGGAAACACCGGGGAGCTGTTTTTT. Its translation is CAIRGQGNTGELFF.

This chain joins TRBV28 and TRBJ2-6; TRBD2 might be the D (6 bases). This CDR3 region has 19 residues. Germline V CDR1 and CDR2: MDHEN, SYDVKM. V was cut by 4 bases and J by 4 bases, with 23 bases left in between. The CDR3 loop is CASSSPLEGTSSGANVLTF. DNA of the CDR3: TGTGCCAGCAGTTCCCCTCTGGAGGGAACGAGCTCGGGGGCCAACGTCCTGACTTTC. The variable domain in full, with the rest retrieved from reference TRBV28 and TRBJ2-6, is DVKVTQSSRYLVKRTGEKVFLECVQDMDHENMFWYRQDPGLGLRLIYFSYDVKMKEKGDIPEGYSVSREKKERFSLILESASTNQTSMYLCASSSPLEGTSSGANVLTFGAGSRLTVL.

This chain links TRBV6-2 or TRBV6-3 with TRBJ2-5; 16 bases are a match to TRBD2. The V segment lost 2 bases and the J segment 11 bases; nucleotides outside the gene matches: 11. Per the germline V gene, CDR1 is MNHEY and CDR2 is SVGEGT. This CDR3 is 17 amino acids long. The CDR3 spells CASSYGGTSGRALEQYF. Written as DNA, the CDR3 is TGTGCCAGCAGTTACGGTGGGACTAGCGGGAGGGCTTTGGAGCAGTACTTC.

This chain joins TRBV4-2 and TRBJ1-1; perhaps TRBD1 as D (6 bases). This CDR3 is 14 amino acids long. Germline-derived CDR1 and CDR2 are LGHNA and YNFKEQ. Trimming cost V 4 bases and J 9 bases, with 18 bases left between them. The CDR3 protein is CASSLTGREPKAFF. The CDR3, as DNA: TGTGCCAGCAGCCTAACAGGGAGAGAGCCTAAAGCTTTCTTT.

This clonotype was detected only a few times. The chain carries TRBV28 and TRBJ1-1; a weak D match, TRBD1 (6 bases). The CDR3 is 13 amino acids. CDR1 is MDHEN and CDR2 is SYDVKM in the germline V gene. V shed 6 bases and J shed 6 bases, with 14 bases lying between them. CDR3 coding DNA: TGTGCCAGCAGACCCGGAAAGGGGGCTGAAGCTTTCTTT. Translating it yields CASRPGKGAEAFF.

This clonotype was detected ten times or more. The chain joins TRBV12-3 or TRBV12-4 to TRBJ2-5; 8 bases map to TRBD1. Germline trimming cut 6 bases from V and 5 bases from J; bases unmatched to any gene: 11. The CDR3 contains 15 residues. CDR3 loop: CASSQVTGVGETQYF. The CDR3, as DNA: TGTGCCAGCAGCCAAGTGACAGGGGTCGGGGAGACCCAGTACTTC.

This clonotype was counted once. The junction shows a germline mismatch at one end, possibly a read error. The V gene is TRBV18, the J gene TRBJ1-2; 10 positions agree with TRBD1. CDR1 and CDR2 (germline): KGHSH, LQKENI. This CDR3 spans 16 amino acids. The CDR3 nucleotides read TGTGCCAGCTCACCAGAGACAGGGGGCGCTTACTATGGCTGCACCTTC. Encoded protein: CASSPETGGAYYGCTF.